One and the same sample provided the 2 T cell receptor beta chains below, sequenced in a study of cytomegalovirus exposure and HLA in healthy donors. TCRdb's table, derived via immunoSEQ multiplex PCR, lists solely in-frame clones and lacks some. Altogether around 250,000 clones are present, 90% being singletons, with the ten largest covering just over 3%. Sequenced input: PBMCs. The receptor source for this set is a woman between 25 and 40 years old in good health and CMV-seronegative.

J is TRBJ1-2 and V is TRBV29-1; 8 bases match TRBD1. The CDR3 runs to 12 residues. Germline-derived CDR1 and CDR2 are SQVTM and ANQGSEA. The V gene end was trimmed by 6 bases and the J gene end by 8 bases; junction bases not matched to a gene: 8. DNA of the CDR3: TGCAGCGTCCTTCAGGGGGCGCCCGGCTACACCTTC. Translation gives CSVLQGAPGYTF. Combining the CDR3 with reference TRBV29-1 and TRBJ1-2 gives the whole variable domain SAVISQKPSRDICQRGTSLTIQCQVDSQVTMMFWYRQQPGQSLTLIATANQGSEATYESGFVIDKFPISRPNLTFSTLTVSNMSPEDSSIYLCSVLQGAPGYTFGSGTRLTVV.

The chain couples TRBV5-1 to TRBJ2-3; 7 bases align to TRBD1. The CDR3 has 13 residues. Germline V gives CDR1 SGHRS, CDR2 YFSETQ. V trimming: 3 bases; J trimming: 6 bases; junction bases outside the gene matches: 4. For the CDR3, the DNA is TGCGCCAGCAGCTGGGGACAGCCCGATACGCAGTATTTT. Protein: CASSWGQPDTQYF.